This TCR beta chain was obtained from a study of control samples from healthy donors and cancer patients. Profiled with immunoSEQ multiplex PCR; TCRdb holds only in-frame clones, not every one. Of about 120,000 clones in the sample, more than 80% were seen once. The CDR3 spans 13 residues. Germline loops: CDR1 KGHSH, CDR2 LQKENI. Trimming left V 2 bases short and J 1 base short, with 5 bases between. Sequencing was performed on PBMCs. This chain links TRBV18 with TRBJ1-1; possibly TRBD1 for D (5 bases). This clonotype was obtained from a woman aged 45 to 65 with colorectal cancer. CDR3 sequence (DNA): TGTGCCAGCTCACCAGGGGGGAACACTGAAGCTTTCTTT. This gives the protein CASSPGGNTEAFF.